Each of the 16 T cell receptor beta chains below was sequenced from the same sample in a study of shared clonotypes between healthy human individuals. Data came from immunoSEQ multiplex PCR; TCRdb stores just in-frame clones and leaves some out. The repertoire has 950,000 to 1,100,000 clones, 70% to 80% of them found once; the top ten carry approximately 1.5%. Sequenced material: memory CD4+ T cells sorted from blood. Subset defined: CD45RA-negative fraction. These receptor sequences come from a man between 18 and 29 years old in good health.

The chain couples TRBV7-9 to TRBJ1-1; no firm D call. V dropped 1 base and J dropped 4 bases, with 10 bases sitting between them. There are 14 residues in the CDR3. Per the germline V gene, CDR1 is SEHNR and CDR2 is FQNEAQ (reference sequence). The CDR3 DNA reads as TGTGCCAGCAGCTTAGGGGAGATTGGCACTGAAGCTTTCTTT. It yields the protein CASSLGEIGTEAFF. Together with reference TRBV7-9 and TRBJ1-1, the CDR3 gives the full variable domain: DTGVSQNPRHKITKRGQNVTFRCDPISEHNRLYWYRQTLGQGPEFLTYFQNEAQLEKSRLLSDRFSAERPKGSFSTLEIQRTEQGDSAMYLCASSLGEIGTEAFFGQGTRLTVV.

This rearrangement joins TRBV19 to TRBJ1-4; 9 bases map to TRBD1. V was clipped by 4 bases and J by 6 bases; unmatched bases: 3. Looked up from germline, CDR1 is LNHDA and CDR2 is SQIVND (reference sequence). The CDR3 sequence is 14 residues long. DNA for the CDR3: TGTGCCAGTAGTAACCGACAGGGGGATGAAAAACTGTTTTTT. Its protein product is CASSNRQGDEKLFF.

The chain couples TRBV4-3 to TRBJ2-5; D may match TRBD1 or TRBD2 (6 bases each). Germline values: CDR1 LGHNA, CDR2 YSLEER. The CDR3 covers 15 residues. Trimming cost V 0 bases and J 5 bases, with 13 bases left between them. Here the CDR3 DNA reads TGCGCCAGCAGCCAAGATTGGGGGGCCGCGGAGACCCAGTACTTC. Protein product: CASSQDWGAAETQYF.

About this clone itself: The sample holds other DNA sequences that translate to the same CDR3. V is TRBV30 and J is TRBJ2-1, with D possibly TRBD1 on 6 matching bases. Trimming pared 2 bases from V and 3 bases from J, leaving 8 bases between. The V gene's germline CDR1 is GTSNPN and CDR2 SVGIG (reference sequence). The CDR3 totals 13 residues. The CDR3 DNA sequence: TGTGCCTGGAGTCCAGGGGTCTACAATGAGCAGTTCTTC. Its protein is CAWSPGVYNEQFF.

The chain has TRBV7-2 and TRBJ2-7; the D is unclear. This CDR3 is built from 14 residues. Germline lookup yields CDR1 SGHTA and CDR2 FQGNSA. The ends were cut back, 5 bases at V and 5 bases at J, with 16 bases in the middle. The CDR3 loop is CASSRPGGSNEQYF. The CDR3 nucleotides read TGTGCCAGCAGCCGCCCCGGTGGGTCGAACGAGCAGTACTTC.

The chain has TRBV28 and TRBJ1-5; 7 nucleotides match TRBD1. With 4 bases clipped from V and 3 bases from J, the junction kept 6 bases outside the gene matches. Germline CDR1 and CDR2: MDHEN and SYDVKM. The CDR3 is 15 amino acids. CDR3 region: CASSYTGTDNQPQHF. As DNA, the CDR3 is TGTGCCAGCAGTTATACCGGGACAGACAATCAGCCCCAGCATTTT.

The chain links TRBV10-1 to TRBJ2-5, with D hard to call. Trimming pared 7 bases from V and 6 bases from J, leaving 12 bases between. Germline V gene sequence: CDR1 WNHNN, CDR2 SYGVQD (reference sequence). This CDR3 has 12 residues. CDR3 sequence reads: CASTERRKTQYF. The CDR3 region has the DNA TGCGCCAGCACCGAACGGCGCAAGACCCAGTACTTC.

The rearrangement uses TRBV25-1 and TRBJ2-7; TRBD2 might be the D (6 bases). V lost 3 bases, J lost 0 bases, and 9 bases lay in between. The CDR3 extends over 14 amino acids. Per the germline V gene, CDR1 is MGHDK and CDR2 is SYGVNS. CDR3 nucleotides: TGTGCCAGCAGTGAGACCGGGAGCTCCTACGAGCAGTACTTC. Amino acids: CASSETGSSYEQYF.

This clone came up once. Other nucleotide sequences in the sample specify the same CDR3. J is TRBJ2-7 and V is TRBV18; 7 bases fit TRBD1. The CDR3 length is 14 residues. V dropped 1 base and J dropped 2; count of bases not matched to a gene: 2. From germline, CDR1 is KGHSH and CDR2 LQKENI. CDR3 amino acids: CASSPRGQAYEQYF. In DNA, the CDR3 is TGTGCCAGCTCACCACGCGGACAGGCCTACGAGCAGTACTTC.

As regards this clone: The sample carries other DNA sequences with the same CDR3. The gene calls are TRBV18 and TRBJ2-2; D not certain. CDR1 and CDR2 from the germline V gene are KGHSH and LQKENI. The CDR3 runs 12 residues. Trimming cost V 2 bases and J 5 bases, with 3 bases left between them. Here the CDR3 reads CASSPATGELFF. The DNA for the CDR3 is TGTGCCAGCTCACCAGCGACCGGGGAGCTGTTTTTT. Supplemented by reference TRBV18 and TRBJ2-2, the full variable domain reads NAGVMQNPRHLVRRRGQEARLRCSPMKGHSHVYWYRQLPEEGLKFMVYLQKENIIDESGMPKERFSAEFPKEGPSILRIQQVVRGDSAAYFCASSPATGELFFGEGSRLTVL.

The chain joins TRBV6-1 to TRBJ2-4, with 7 bases lining up with TRBD1. This CDR3 is built from 14 residues. V lost 8 bases, J lost 5 bases, and 9 bases stayed unmatched. The germline V gene has CDR1 MNHNS and CDR2 SASEGT. Written as DNA, the CDR3 is TGTGCCAGCCACACGAGGACAGGAGAAAACATTCAGTACTTC. This encodes CASHTRTGENIQYF.

The chain recombines TRBV7-2 with TRBJ1-6; weak D call: TRBD1 (6 bases). The CDR3 consists of 17 residues. Germline-derived CDR1 and CDR2 are SGHTA and FQGNSA. Trimming left V 9 bases short and J 0 bases short, with 18 bases between. CDR3 amino acids: CARESGTTSSYNSPLHF. The CDR3 DNA is TGTGCCAGGGAGTCCGGGACAACGAGCTCCTATAATTCACCCCTCCACTTT.

The chain uses TRBV4-1 and TRBJ1-1; TRBD1 is a possible D gene (5 bases). This CDR3 is 16 amino acids long. The V and J ends lost 1 base and 6 bases respectively, with 18 bases between them. Germline assignment: CDR1 MGHRA and CDR2 YSYEKL. In DNA, the CDR3 is TGCGCCAGCAGCCAAGGATTCTCGGGGACTGATGCTGAAGCTTTCTTT. Its translation is CASSQGFSGTDAEAFF.

This rearrangement joins TRBV5-1 to TRBJ2-7, with 8 bases fitting TRBD2. The CDR3 runs 13 residues. The J segment lost 4 bases and the V segment lost 4 bases, leaving 4 bases of the junction unmatched. Germline assignment: CDR1 SGHRS and CDR2 YFSETQ. CDR3 protein: CASSPGGRYEQYF. CDR3 nucleotide sequence: TGCGCCAGCAGCCCGGGGGGGAGGTACGAGCAGTACTTC.

The chain is built from TRBV6-1 and TRBJ2-3; D call uncertain. The CDR3 runs 15 residues. V dropped 2 bases and J dropped 2 bases, with 11 bases sitting between them. Germline V lookup: CDR1 MNHNS, CDR2 SASEGT. The CDR3 region is CASSEKSHSTDTQYF. The CDR3 region has the DNA TGTGCCAGCAGTGAAAAATCCCATTCCACAGATACGCAGTATTTT.

V usage is TRBV4-3 and J usage is TRBJ1-6; D is uncertain. The CDR3 loop spans 17 amino acids. CDR1 and CDR2 from the germline V gene are LGHNA and YSLEER. Trimming took 0 bases from V and 7 from J, leaving 16 bases between them. Here the CDR3 DNA reads TGCGCCAGCAGCCAAGATTACGGAGACGGCAGGAATTCACCCCTCCACTTT. Translated, it gives CASSQDYGDGRNSPLHF.